This record concerns one T cell receptor beta chain sequence. The antigen this receptor binds is unknown. No base-level quality is on record; no much larger clone is a single base apart. In the prospective study, participants were roughly 18 to 100 years old, resided in about two dozen geographic areas of the United States, and were enrolled through a virtual design. In the prospective study, participants were assigned to cohorts based on the clinical history participants reported in a screening survey and a study questionnaire. Recovered participants in ImmuneRACE Cohort 3 were defined by two consecutive negative NP/OP PCR tests, clearance by a healthcare professional, or resolution of symptoms. Each participant in the prospective study had whole blood, serum and a nasopharyngeal or oropharyngeal swab collected by mobile phlebotomists. Prospective study participants could optionally give additional blood draws and questionnaires over an approximately two-month period. Prospective study blood samples were shipped either frozen or at room temperature before DNA extraction.

Measured from the cysteine to the phenylalanine, the CDR3 is 13 residues long. Of the read, only the CDR3 DNA is kept; its 39 bases are in frame from base 1. Via the germline V gene, CDR1 is SGHRS and CDR2 YFSETQ. Between the V and J ends, shortened by 3 bases and 4 bases respectively, the junction contains 9 bases. This record belongs to a study of blood T cell repertoires in COVID-19 (TCRdb year 2020). Regarding the study in general: Collaborator samples came from the United States, Italy and Spain and covered acute and convalescent phases of COVID-19. Samples were obtained from the ongoing ImmuneRACE study (first 160 participants) and from 1,200 or so subjects provided by 6 global collaborators. The dataset comprised deeply sampled blood TCRbeta repertoires from subjects exposed to, actively infected with, or recovered from COVID-19. HLA class I and class II types, where available, came from metadata supplied by the sample provider rather than from assay-based typing. A de-identified subject ID, COVID-19 status, age in years and sex were almost always included in the sample metadata. The prospective study material was composed of cDNA or gDNA derived from T cells, B-cell-depleted T cells, or PBMCs. A freely available public database, intended as a resource for researchers studying the immune response to SARS-CoV-2, is where the repertoires were released.

The immunoSEQ Assay, a bias-controlled multiplex PCR, was used to amplify TCRbeta CDR3 regions from genomic DNA. The authors' pipeline ran thus. The number of nucleated cells in each sample was estimated by amplification of reference gene primers within the assay. To quantify the absolute abundance of each unique TCRbeta CDR3 rearrangement, sequence reads were collapsed and filtered. For each sample, productive Simpson clonality was calculated as the square root of Simpson's diversity index over productive rearrangements. TCRdb holds this immuneACCESS table with in-frame rearrangements only. Some clones are missing; in checked studies, unresolved V genes explain under half, and the rest has no known cause. V and J calls and clone size are copied from that table; D and trimming were computed from the DNA. For this sample the table gives around 280,000 clones, of which around nine tenths were detected only once. The ten largest clones add up to roughly 6.3% of the sample.

The investigation overall reported the following: The amount of clinical and demographic metadata varied by source and participant and was provided uncurated.

The sample consisted of PBMCs or T cells enriched from blood (not recorded which). The receptor was isolated from a woman in her forties who had recovered from COVID-19. Here the chain combines TRBV5-1 and TRBJ2-3, with TRBD2 tentatively as D gene (5 bases match). The CDR3 corresponds to CASSSGLSDTQYF. Read as DNA, the sequence is TGCGCCAGCAGCTCCGGACTTTCAGATACGCAGTATTTT.